Below, one T cell receptor beta chain is given with its context. Its antigen is currently unknown. A second PCR, run for roughly 7 to 11 cycles, used a sample-barcoded 5' primer plus a J-beta primer mix. A template-switch adaptor that had 12 random nucleotides put a tag on each cDNA molecule. One entry per CDR3 protein, called by TCRdb with MiXCR from the 5' RACE reads. The sample gives 850,000 to 1,000,000 distinct CDR3 sequences, about 53% of which show up once; around 21% is in the top ten. Each donor was a healthy Caucasian individual from Russia, aged about 6 to 90. The entry originates in a study of blood T cells in healthy people across ages. CDR1 is SGDLS, CDR2 YYNGEE, per germline. The CDR3 loop spans 15 amino acids. The ends lost 4 bases at V and 8 bases at J; junction bases unmatched: 9. The study's findings and limits: Naive CD4+ cells and diversity were both higher in long-lived donors than in aged donors. Among T cells, TCR beta diversity per million cells dropped roughly linearly as age rose.

The chain couples TRBV9 to TRBJ2-1, with TRBD2 identical over 10 bases. The TCR was taken from a woman aged 55-75 years in good health. Source material: blood. Here the CDR3 DNA reads TGTGCCAGCAGCCCTCGGACTAGCGGCCAGTATGAGCAGTTCTTC. Translating gives CASSPRTSGQYEQFF.